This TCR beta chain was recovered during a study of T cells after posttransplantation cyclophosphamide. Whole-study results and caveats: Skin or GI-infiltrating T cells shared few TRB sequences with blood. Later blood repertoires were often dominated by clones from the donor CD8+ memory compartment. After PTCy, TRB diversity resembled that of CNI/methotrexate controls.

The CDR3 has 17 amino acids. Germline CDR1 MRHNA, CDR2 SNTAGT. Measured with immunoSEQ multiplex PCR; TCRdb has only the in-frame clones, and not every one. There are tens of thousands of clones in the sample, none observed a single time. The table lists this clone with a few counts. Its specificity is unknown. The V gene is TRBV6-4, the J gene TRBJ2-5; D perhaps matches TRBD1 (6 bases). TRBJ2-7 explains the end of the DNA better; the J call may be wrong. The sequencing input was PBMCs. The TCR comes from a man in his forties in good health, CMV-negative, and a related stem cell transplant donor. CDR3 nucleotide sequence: TGTGCCAGCAGTGACAGAGACAGGTCTTGGCCCCCCTACGAGCAGTACTTC. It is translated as CASSDRDRSWPPYEQYF.